This TCR beta chain was obtained from a study of beta chain features in type 1 diabetes. At the level of the study: Over all samples combined, about 99,000,000 sorted cells were examined.

The CDR3 length is 13 residues. Per the germline V gene, CDR1 is SGHRS and CDR2 is YFSETQ. V was trimmed by 1 base and J by 5 bases, leaving 10 bases between them. TCRB transcripts that were expressed got sequenced, as all of the isolated RNA had been reverse transcribed. Sequencing was performed with immunoSEQ multiplex PCR; in TCRdb, only in-frame clones are kept and a portion is missing. The sample yields about 150,000 clones, around 8% seen once. On this clone itself: Its antigen is undetermined.

Regarding the study as a whole: TCRB CDR3s from Type 1 diabetes patients were moderately but significantly shorter in all four CD4+ subsets. Diminished insertions and augmented deletions at VDJ junctions characterized type 1 diabetes patients.

Sequenced input: central memory CD4+ T cells from blood. The chain couples TRBV5-1 to TRBJ2-7; D gene unclear. The clonotype was recovered from a man younger than 30 in good health. The CDR3 region has the DNA TGCGCCAGCAGCTTGAGTCCCAGAAACGAGCAGTACTTC. This codes for CASSLSPRNEQYF. Variable domain in full (rest from reference TRBV5-1 and TRBJ2-7): KAGVTQTPRYLIKTRGQQVTLSCSPISGHRSVSWYQQTPGQGLQFLFEYFSETQRNKGNFPGRFSGRQFSNSRSEMNVSTLELGDSALYLCASSLSPRNEQYFGPGTRLTVT.